Shown below are 3 T cell receptor beta chains from a single sample sequenced in a study of metastatic and nonmetastatic thyroid tumors. Using MiXCR, TCRdb re-called clones from the PCR reads. The sample lists around 41,000 clones; more than 25% were seen once. No patient received treatment before thyroid surgery. Sequencing was done on a sample of blood. These receptors were collected from a male donor with papillary thyroid cancer or a benign thyroid nodule (not recorded which). Some clones in this sample may be carry-over from other donors' samples.

The sample holds a few counts of this clone. This sequence joins TRBV6-2 or TRBV6-3 and TRBJ1-1; D is perhaps TRBD1 (6 bases). The CDR3 totals 11 residues. Trimming took 7 bases from V and 11 from J, leaving 14 bases between them. Germline V gene sequence: CDR1 MNHEY, CDR2 SVGEGT. The CDR3: CASILQGMAFF. The CDR3 region has the DNA TGTGCCAGCATTTTACAGGGAATGGCTTTCTTT.

There are a few counts of this clone. The chain links TRBV6-1 to TRBJ2-7; 10 bases match TRBD2. CDR3 length: 15 amino acids. Germline values: CDR1 MNHNS, CDR2 SASEGT. V was clipped by 4 bases and J by 2 bases; unmatched bases: 5. The CDR3 DNA is TGTGCCAGCAGTGTAACTAGCGGGGAGGCCTACGAGCAGTACTTC. Amino acid sequence: CASSVTSGEAYEQYF.

The V gene is TRBV20-1, the J gene TRBJ2-1, with no clear D. The CDR3 is 15 amino acids. Germline V lookup: CDR1 DFQATT, CDR2 SNEGSKA (reference sequence). V lost 0 bases and J lost 9, with 18 bases in between. As DNA, the CDR3 is TGCAGTGCTAGAGATCATGGACGGACGTCGCGTGAGCAGTTCTTC. Its translation is CSARDHGRTSREQFF.